The rows below give T cell receptor beta chains drawn from one sample of a study of identical twins. TCRdb recomputed calls from the 5' RACE reads with MiXCR, one row per CDR3 protein. In the table there are 1,800,000 or so distinct CDR3 sequences, about 32% of which are singletons. What was sequenced was cord blood. The source is a newborn girl in good health. The CDR3 runs from the conserved cysteine through the conserved F or W. The D gene is left open where the match is weak. Clone size is shown for a subset of rows, as once, few, many or a class of expanded clone.

TRBD2,NA,TRBV7-2,TRBJ2-7,17,CASSLRMGSGGAHEQYF,TGTGCCAGCAGCTTACGGATGGGAAGCGGGGGGGCCCACGAGCAGTACTTC
NA,few,TRBV15,TRBJ1-2,13,CATSRDREYGYTF,TGTGCCACCAGCAGAGACAGGGAGTATGGCTACACCTTC
TRBD2,NA,TRBV15,TRBJ2-4,20,CATSREVQRGTLLAKNIQYF,TGTGCCACCAGCAGAGAAGTACAGCGGGGGACCCTACTAGCCAAAAACATTCAGTACTTC
NA,NA,TRBV5-1,TRBJ2-2,15,CASSLREANTGELFF,TGCGCCAGCAGCCTCAGGGAGGCGAACACCGGGGAGCTGTTTTTT
NA,NA,TRBV29-1,TRBJ2-7,8,CSVGGQYF,TGCAGCGTGGGTGGGCAGTACTTC
TRBD1,few,TRBV29-1,TRBJ1-5,13,CSVPGQGNQPQHF,TGCAGCGTGCCGGGACAGGGGAATCAGCCCCAGCATTTT
TRBD2,NA,TRBV28,TRBJ2-3,15,CANRPSGRRPDTQYF,TGTGCCAACAGACCTAGCGGGAGGCGGCCAGATACGCAGTATTTT
NA,NA,TRBV27,TRBJ1-4,15,CASSFISRASEKLFF,TGTGCCAGCAGTTTTATCTCCAGGGCGAGTGAAAAACTGTTTTTT
TRBD2,few,TRBV20-1,TRBJ2-1,16,CSAPGGLAGNGYEQFF,TGCAGTGCCCCGGGGGGACTAGCGGGAAACGGGTATGAGCAGTTCTTC
TRBD1,few,TRBV25-1,TRBJ2-1,18,CASRGTGGKRPSYNEQFF,TGTGCCAGCAGAGGGACAGGGGGGAAGCGGCCTTCCTACAATGAGCAGTTCTTC
NA,NA,TRBV7-2,TRBJ1-1,16,CASSRFGTIPNTEAFF,TGTGCCAGCAGCCGATTCGGCACAATCCCGAACACTGAAGCTTTCTTT
NA,NA,TRBV11-2,TRBJ2-7,14,CASSLDSGAYEQYF,TGTGCCAGCAGCTTAGATTCGGGGGCCTACGAGCAGTACTTC
NA,NA,TRBV27,TRBJ2-7,14,CASSLGISYNEQYF,TGTGCCAGCAGTTTGGGGATCTCCTACAATGAGCAGTACTTC
NA,NA,TRBV20-1,TRBJ2-1,14,CSARSTGFYNEQFF,TGCAGTGCGCGGTCCACGGGGTTCTACAATGAGCAGTTCTTC
TRBD1,many,TRBV29-1,TRBJ2-7,13,CSVRQGGSYEQYF,TGCAGCGTTCGACAGGGCGGCTCCTACGAGCAGTACTTC
TRBD1,NA,TRBV18,TRBJ2-2,16,CASSPPGTANTGELFF,TGTGCCAGCTCACCACCGGGGACAGCGAACACCGGGGAGCTGTTTTTT
NA,NA,TRBV7-6,TRBJ2-3,15,CASNLGAGSTDTQYF,TGTGCCAGCAATTTAGGGGCAGGAAGCACAGATACGCAGTATTTT
TRBD2,few,TRBV12-3/TRBV12-4,TRBJ2-7,15,CASSSRTSGKYEQYF,TGTGCCAGCAGTTCTCGGACTAGCGGGAAGTACGAGCAGTACTTC
NA,NA,TRBV7-2,TRBJ2-1,13,CASSLAPLYEQFF,TGTGCCAGCAGCTTAGCGCCCCTTTACGAGCAGTTCTTC
TRBD1,NA,TRBV4-1,TRBJ2-1,16,CASSLRGQGGRNEQFF,TGCGCCAGCAGCCTCAGAGGACAGGGTGGTAGGAATGAGCAGTTCTTC
NA,NA,TRBV11-2,TRBJ1-2,14,CASSSSWRGGGYTF,TGTGCCAGCAGCTCGAGCTGGCGGGGTGGAGGCTACACCTTC
TRBD1,NA,TRBV10-3,TRBJ1-2,16,CAISESGQGGKNGYTF,TGTGCCATCAGTGAGTCCGGACAGGGTGGGAAAAATGGCTACACCTTC
TRBD1,few,TRBV4-2,TRBJ2-7,15,CASSQFDRGSYEQYF,TGTGCCAGCAGCCAATTTGACAGGGGGAGCTACGAGCAGTACTTC
NA,few,TRBV6-6,TRBJ2-7,12,CASTHRTYEQYF,TGTGCCAGCACCCACCGAACCTACGAGCAGTACTTC
TRBD2,NA,TRBV4-2,TRBJ2-7,19,CASSLSTSGGYYSYNEQYF,TGTGCCAGCAGCCTATCGACTAGCGGGGGGTATTACTCCTACAATGAGCAGTACTTC
TRBD2,few,TRBV6-6,TRBJ2-5,15,CASSAGGASQETQYF,TGTGCCAGCAGTGCGGGGGGGGCTAGCCAAGAGACCCAGTACTTC
NA,NA,TRBV7-2,TRBJ2-3,16,CASSLRLVSSTDTQYF,TGTGCCAGCAGCCTTCGACTAGTCTCTAGCACAGATACGCAGTATTTT
NA,NA,TRBV5-1,TRBJ1-2,16,CASSVSSFRKLYGYTF,TGCGCCAGCAGCGTTAGCTCTTTTCGGAAACTCTATGGCTACACCTTC
NA,NA,TRBV27,TRBJ2-1,15,CASSFRNRVRDEQFF,TGTGCCAGCAGTTTTCGTAACAGGGTAAGGGATGAGCAGTTCTTC
TRBD1,few,TRBV7-9,TRBJ1-1,19,CASSLARFGTGRVSTEAFF,TGTGCCAGCAGCTTAGCGCGGTTTGGGACAGGGAGGGTGAGCACTGAAGCTTTCTTT
NA,NA,TRBV5-1,TRBJ2-7,13,CASSSDGPCEQYF,TGCGCCAGCAGCTCGGACGGACCCTGCGAGCAGTACTTC